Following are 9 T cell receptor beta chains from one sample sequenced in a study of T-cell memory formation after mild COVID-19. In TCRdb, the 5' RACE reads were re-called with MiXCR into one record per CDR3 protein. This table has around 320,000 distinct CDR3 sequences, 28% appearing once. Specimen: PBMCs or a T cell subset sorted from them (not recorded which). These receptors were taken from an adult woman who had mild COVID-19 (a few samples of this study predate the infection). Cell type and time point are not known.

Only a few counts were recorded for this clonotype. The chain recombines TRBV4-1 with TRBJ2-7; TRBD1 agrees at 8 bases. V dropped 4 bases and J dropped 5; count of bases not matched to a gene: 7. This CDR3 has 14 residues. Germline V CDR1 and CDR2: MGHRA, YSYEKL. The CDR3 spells CASSRIGTGDEQYF. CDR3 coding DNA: TGCGCCAGCAGCCGGATAGGGACAGGCGACGAGCAGTACTTC.

The CDR3 DNA is TGTGCCACCAGTGGGGGGGCAGCGTCTGTCTACGAGCAGTACTTC. It is translated as CATSGGAASVYEQYF. This chain joins TRBV24-1 and TRBJ2-7, with D possibly being TRBD1 or TRBD2 (6 bases each). The CDR3 contains 15 residues. In germline, CDR1 is KGHDR, CDR2 SFDVKD. V shed 5 bases and J shed 3 bases, with 16 bases lying between them.

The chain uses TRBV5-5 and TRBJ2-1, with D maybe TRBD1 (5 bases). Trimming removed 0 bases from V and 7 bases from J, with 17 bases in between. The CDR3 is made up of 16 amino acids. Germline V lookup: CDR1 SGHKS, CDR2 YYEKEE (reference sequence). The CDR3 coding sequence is TGTGCCAGCAGCTTGGGAAGGGGAATGGCGTCGAATGAGCAGTTCTTC. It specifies CASSLGRGMASNEQFF. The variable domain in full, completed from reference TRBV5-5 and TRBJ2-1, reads DAGVTQSPTHLIKTRGQQVTLRCSPISGHKSVSWYQQVLGQGPQFIFQYYEKEERGRGNFPDRFSARQFPNYSSELNVNALLLGDSALYLCASSLGRGMASNEQFFGPGTRLTVL.

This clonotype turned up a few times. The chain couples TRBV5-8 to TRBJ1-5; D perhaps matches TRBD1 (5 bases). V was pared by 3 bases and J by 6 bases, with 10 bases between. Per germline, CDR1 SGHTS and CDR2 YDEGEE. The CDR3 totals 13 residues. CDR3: CASSSSGFQPQHF. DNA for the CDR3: TGTGCCAGCAGCTCATCAGGGTTTCAGCCCCAGCATTTT.

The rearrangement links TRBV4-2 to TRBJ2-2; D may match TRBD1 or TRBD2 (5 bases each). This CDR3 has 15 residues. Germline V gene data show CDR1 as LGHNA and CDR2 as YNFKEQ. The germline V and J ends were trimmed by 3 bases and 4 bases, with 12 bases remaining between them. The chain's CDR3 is CASSQGDEATGELFF. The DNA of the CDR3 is TGTGCCAGCAGCCAGGGGGACGAGGCCACCGGGGAGCTGTTTTTT.

CDR3 residues: CASSPGLGKLETQYF. The CDR3 DNA sequence: TGTGCCAGCAGCCCAGGACTTGGGAAATTAGAGACCCAGTACTTC. The chain has TRBV7-2 and TRBJ2-5; maybe TRBD2 (5 bases). Germline loops: CDR1 SGHTA, CDR2 FQGNSA. V lost 5 bases and J 4 bases, leaving 17 bases between the germline ends. The CDR3 extends over 15 amino acids.

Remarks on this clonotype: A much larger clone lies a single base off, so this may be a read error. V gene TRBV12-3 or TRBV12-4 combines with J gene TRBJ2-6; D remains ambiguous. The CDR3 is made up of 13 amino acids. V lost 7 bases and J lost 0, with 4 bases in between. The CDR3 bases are TGTGCCAGCAAGGTCTCTGGGGCCAACGTCCTGACTTTC. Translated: CASKVSGANVLTF.

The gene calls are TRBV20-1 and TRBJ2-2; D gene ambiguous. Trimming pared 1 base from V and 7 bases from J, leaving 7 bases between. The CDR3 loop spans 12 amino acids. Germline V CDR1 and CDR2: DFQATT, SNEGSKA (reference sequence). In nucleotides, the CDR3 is TGCAGTGCTAGAGCGTCGATCGGGGAGCTGTTTTTT. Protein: CSARASIGELFF.

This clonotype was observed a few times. The CDR3 nucleotides are TGCGCCAGCAGCTTTGGACAGGGGAGGTCCGAGCAGTACTTC. It is translated as CASSFGQGRSEQYF. The chain joins TRBV5-1 to TRBJ2-7, with 9 bases that match TRBD1. This CDR3 region has 14 residues. CDR1 is SGHRS and CDR2 is YFSETQ in the germline V gene. J was trimmed by 6 bases and V by 2 bases; bases with no gene match: 6.